The present T cell receptor (beta chain) was sequenced within a study of T-cell memory formation after mild COVID-19. General study points: Later expanders leaned toward CD4+, whereas clones contracting from day 15 to 85 were balanced CD4/CD8.

The CDR3 runs to 14 residues. The germline V and J ends were trimmed by 6 bases and 4 bases, with 10 bases remaining between them. Germline CDR1 and CDR2: SEHNR and FQNEAQ (reference sequence). TCRdb reprocessed the 5' RACE reads via MiXCR and lists one record per CDR3 protein. This table has roughly 410,000 distinct CDR3 sequences, 20% to 25% appearing once. In regard to this clonotype: Its antigen remains unidentified.

V and J are TRBV7-9 and TRBJ1-6; D call uncertain. The sequence derives from an adult woman who had mild COVID-19 (a few samples of this study predate the infection). Cell type and time point are not known. Sequencing was performed on PBMCs or a T cell subset sorted from them (not recorded which). The CDR3 DNA reads as TGTGCCAGCAGTCCCGACGGATATAATTCACCCCTCCACTTT. The encoded protein is CASSPDGYNSPLHF.